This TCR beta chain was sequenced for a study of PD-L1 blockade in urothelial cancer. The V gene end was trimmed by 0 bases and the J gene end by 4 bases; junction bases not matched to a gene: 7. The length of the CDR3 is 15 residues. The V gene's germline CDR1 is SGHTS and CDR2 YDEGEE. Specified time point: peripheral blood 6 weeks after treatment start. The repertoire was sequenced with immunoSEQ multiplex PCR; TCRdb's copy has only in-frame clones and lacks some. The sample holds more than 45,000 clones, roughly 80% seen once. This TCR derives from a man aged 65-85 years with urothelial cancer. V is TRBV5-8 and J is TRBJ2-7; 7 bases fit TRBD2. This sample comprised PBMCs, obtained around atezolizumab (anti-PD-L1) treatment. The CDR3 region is CASSLGPSGLYEQYF. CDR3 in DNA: TGTGCCAGCAGCTTGGGTCCTAGCGGTTTATACGAGCAGTACTTC.